Following are 25 T cell receptor beta chains from one sample sequenced in a study of OX40 agonist ivuxolimab in advanced cancers. Here immunoSEQ multiplex PCR was the method, and the copy in TCRdb shows in-frame clones only, minus some. The repertoire consists of under 100,000 clones, with roughly 90% occurring once and the leading ten covering 0.15% to 0.2%. Here the sequenced sample was CD4+ or CD8+ T cells sorted from blood, taken in a trial of the OX40 agonist ivuxolimab. Every receptor here comes from an adult with an advanced solid tumor such as melanoma, head and neck, liver or kidney cancer.

The chain links TRBV19 to TRBJ1-5, with D hard to call. The CDR3 has 15 amino acids. The V end was cut by 4 bases, the J end by 0 bases, with 10 bases between. In germline, CDR1 is LNHDA, CDR2 SQIVND (reference sequence). In DNA form, the CDR3 reads TGTGCCAGTAGTACCTTTGACCATAGCAATCAGCCCCAGCATTTT. It is translated as CASSTFDHSNQPQHF.

The chain is built from TRBV19 and TRBJ2-7; 8 bases are shared with TRBD1. J was trimmed by 2 bases and V by 6 bases; bases with no gene match: 6. This CDR3 region has 14 residues. Germline V gene sequence: CDR1 LNHDA, CDR2 SQIVND (reference sequence). The CDR3 spells CASRGPRGPYEQYF. The CDR3 DNA is TGTGCCAGTAGAGGCCCCAGGGGGCCCTACGAGCAGTACTTC.

The gene calls are TRBV5-1 and TRBJ1-6; D might be TRBD1 (6 bases). V lost 0 bases and J lost 7, with 14 bases in between. The CDR3 is 16 amino acids. Germline V gives CDR1 SGHRS, CDR2 YFSETQ. The CDR3 region is CASSLGANRANSPLHF. CDR3 sequence (DNA): TGCGCCAGCAGCTTGGGGGCCAACAGGGCCAATTCACCCCTCCACTTT. Complete variable domain (other parts from reference TRBV5-1 and TRBJ1-6): KAGVTQTPRYLIKTRGQQVTLSCSPISGHRSVSWYQQTPGQGLQFLFEYFSETQRNKGNFPGRFSGRQFSNSRSEMNVSTLELGDSALYLCASSLGANRANSPLHFGNGTRLTVT.

Turning to this clone: Other DNA sequences within the sample encode an identical CDR3. The chain couples TRBV5-1 to TRBJ2-1; D call uncertain. V dropped 4 bases and J dropped 0 bases, with 14 bases sitting between them. This CDR3 is built from 16 residues. CDR1 SGHRS and CDR2 YFSETQ come from the germline V gene. CDR3 in DNA: TGCGCCAGCAGCCTAAAAAGAGGCAGCTCCTACAATGAGCAGTTCTTC. Translating it yields CASSLKRGSSYNEQFF.

The rearrangement uses TRBV10-1 and TRBJ1-1; D not certain. This CDR3 is built from 14 residues. CDR1 WNHNN and CDR2 SYGVQD come from the germline V gene (reference sequence). The V gene lost 6 bases and the J gene lost 1 base, with 12 bases spanning the gap. This chain's CDR3 is CASSDPEKNTEAFF. In DNA, the CDR3 is TGCGCCAGCAGCGACCCGGAAAAGAACACTGAAGCTTTCTTT.

This chain uses TRBV6-5 with TRBJ1-2; maybe TRBD1 (6 bases). The CDR3 consists of 14 residues. V dropped 7 bases and J dropped 4 bases, with 16 bases sitting between them. Germline V lookup: CDR1 MNHEY, CDR2 SVGAGI. CDR3 bases: TGTGCCAGCACCGCGGGGGGCCGTTTCTATGGCTACACCTTC. Translating gives CASTAGGRFYGYTF.

V is TRBV27 and J is TRBJ2-7; D is possibly TRBD2 (6 bases). V gave up 1 base and J gave up 6 bases, with 10 bases separating them. Germline V gene sequence: CDR1 MNHEY, CDR2 SMNVEV (reference sequence). This CDR3 has 13 amino acids. The CDR3 reads CASSLFGGGEQYF. In DNA, the CDR3 is TGTGCCAGCAGTTTATTCGGGGGTGGCGAGCAGTACTTC.

The rearrangement joins TRBV10-1 to TRBJ2-5, with 11 bases fitting TRBD2. Germline trimming cut 5 bases from V and 5 bases from J; bases unmatched to any gene: 7. CDR3 length: 15 residues. Germline V gene sequence: CDR1 WNHNN, CDR2 SYGVQD (reference sequence). CDR3 region: CASSPSGGPGETQYF. The CDR3 region has the DNA TGCGCCAGCAGTCCTAGCGGGGGGCCAGGGGAGACCCAGTACTTC.

The chain has TRBV10-2 and TRBJ1-1, with D hard to call. The CDR3 is made up of 13 amino acids. Germline-derived CDR1 and CDR2 are WSHSY and SAAADI. V dropped 8 bases and J dropped 1 base, with 11 bases sitting between them. The DNA for the CDR3 is TGCGCCAGCGGCCGACTTACGAACACTGAAGCTTTCTTT. It translates to CASGRLTNTEAFF.

This chain connects TRBV4-2 to TRBJ2-5; D perhaps matches TRBD2 (5 bases). This CDR3 is 17 amino acids long. Per the germline V gene, CDR1 is LGHNA and CDR2 is YNFKEQ. With 8 bases removed from V and 0 bases from J, the gap between germline ends came to 22 bases. The CDR3 sequence: CASGESGSRPHQETQYF. CDR3 coding DNA: TGTGCCAGCGGGGAGTCGGGCTCGAGACCCCACCAAGAGACCCAGTACTTC.

The chain employs TRBV4-1 and TRBJ1-1; 10 bases match TRBD1. The V gene's germline CDR1 is MGHRA and CDR2 YSYEKL. With 3 bases clipped from V and 2 bases from J, the junction kept 12 bases outside the gene matches. CDR3 length equals 18 residues. The CDR3, as DNA: TGCGCCAGCAGCCACCCGGGGGACAGGGGATCAGGAAACACTGAAGCTTTCTTT. It yields the protein CASSHPGDRGSGNTEAFF.

The V and J genes are TRBV10-3 and TRBJ2-2, with TRBD1 as a possible D gene (6 bases). CDR3 length equals 17 residues. Germline CDR1 ENHRY, CDR2 SYGVKD. The V gene lost 1 base and the J gene lost 1 base, with 13 bases spanning the gap. This CDR3 is CAISEFTGRLNTGELFF. The CDR3 nucleotides are TGTGCCATCAGTGAGTTCACAGGGAGATTGAACACCGGGGAGCTGTTTTTT.

The rearrangement links TRBV15 to TRBJ1-2; D remains unclear. The CDR3 loop spans 14 amino acids. Trimming stripped 0 bases from V and 3 bases from J, with 8 bases between. Looked up from germline, CDR1 is LNHNV and CDR2 is YYDKDF (reference sequence). The CDR3 region has the DNA TGTGCCACCAGCAGAGACAGGACCCACTATGGCTACACCTTC. Protein sequence: CATSRDRTHYGYTF.

This clone was seen just once. The chain employs TRBV20-1 and TRBJ2-5; D unresolved. The DNA matches TRBJ2-7 better at its end, which makes the J call doubtful. CDR1 is DFQATT and CDR2 is SNEGSKA in the germline V gene (reference sequence). The CDR3 length is 9 residues. CDR3 amino acids: CSASPEQYF. The DNA for the CDR3 is TGCAGTGCTAGCCCCGAGCAGTACTTC.

The chain is built from TRBV19 and TRBJ2-7, with D unresolved. Germline assignment: CDR1 LNHDA and CDR2 SQIVND (reference sequence). V lost 3 bases and J 2 bases, leaving 14 bases between the germline ends. This CDR3 is built from 15 residues. CDR3: CASSMMDRGTYEQYF. DNA of the CDR3: TGTGCCAGTAGTATGATGGATAGAGGTACCTACGAGCAGTACTTC.

A single count supports this clone. The chain combines TRBV9 with TRBJ2-1; 7 bases align to TRBD1. The V gene end was trimmed by 3 bases and the J gene end by 9 bases; junction bases not matched to a gene: 18. CDR3 length: 17 amino acids. Germline CDR1 and CDR2: SGDLS and YYNGEE. Here the CDR3 DNA reads TGTGCCAGCAGCGCCGGTTTACAGGGGTTCTACGGCAGTGAGCAGTTCTTC. As protein: CASSAGLQGFYGSEQFF. The full variable domain, in which reference TRBV9 and TRBJ2-1 provide the parts outside the CDR3, is DSGVTQTPKHLITATGQRVTLRCSPRSGDLSVYWYQQSLDQGLQFLIQYYNGEERAKGNILERFSAQQFPDLHSELNLSSLELGDSALYFCASSAGLQGFYGSEQFFGPGTRLTVL.

This clone was seen once. The chain combines TRBV5-1 with TRBJ1-1; 7 bases map to TRBD1. The CDR3 covers 15 residues. The ends lost 4 bases at V and 5 bases at J; junction bases unmatched: 11. CDR1 SGHRS and CDR2 YFSETQ come from the germline V gene. The CDR3 nucleotides are TGCGCCAGCAGCGACCGACAGGGAAAGTCGACTGAAGCTTTCTTT. Protein: CASSDRQGKSTEAFF.

This chain joins TRBV27 and TRBJ2-2; D assignment may be TRBD1 or TRBD2 (6 bases each). Trimming removed 6 bases from V and 4 bases from J, with 21 bases in between. Germline CDR1 reads MNHEY; CDR2 reads SMNVEV (reference sequence). The CDR3 spans 17 residues. The CDR3 region is CASRLGQREVSTGELFF. The CDR3 nucleotides read TGTGCCAGCAGATTGGGACAAAGGGAGGTTAGCACCGGGGAGCTGTTTTTT.

CDR3 amino acids: CASSYRISNQPQHF. CDR3 sequence (DNA): TGTGCCAGCAGTTACAGGATTAGCAATCAGCCCCAGCATTTT. J is TRBJ1-5 and V is TRBV6-6, with D unresolved. This CDR3 contains 14 residues. With 2 bases removed from V and 0 bases from J, the gap between germline ends came to 5 bases. Germline CDR1 MNHNY, CDR2 SVGAGI (reference sequence).

This chain uses TRBV9 with TRBJ1-3; a weak D match, TRBD1 (5 bases). Trimming left V 0 bases short and J 0 bases short, with 10 bases between. This CDR3 comprises 16 residues. Germline-derived CDR1 and CDR2 are SGDLS and YYNGEE. The CDR3, as DNA: TGTGCCAGCAGCGTAGACGGTACAGGCTCTGGAAACACCATATATTTT. Translation: CASSVDGTGSGNTIYF.

The V call is TRBV5-5, the J call TRBJ2-5; perhaps TRBD2 as D (5 bases). Germline values: CDR1 SGHKS, CDR2 YYEKEE (reference sequence). The CDR3 extends over 16 amino acids. Between the trimmed V and J ends, which lost 0 bases and 5 bases, there was a span of 17 bases. The CDR3 coding sequence is TGTGCCAGCAGCTTGGCCACGGCCCGCGGGTCGGAGACCCAGTACTTC. This sequence encodes CASSLATARGSETQYF. Full variable domain (remainder filled in from reference TRBV5-5 and TRBJ2-5): DAGVTQSPTHLIKTRGQQVTLRCSPISGHKSVSWYQQVLGQGPQFIFQYYEKEERGRGNFPDRFSARQFPNYSSELNVNALLLGDSALYLCASSLATARGSETQYFGPGTRLLVL.

The genes are TRBV5-4 and TRBJ2-7; D unclear. The CDR3 is made up of 13 amino acids. V gave up 4 bases and J gave up 2 bases, with 10 bases separating them. Germline CDR1 SGHNT, CDR2 YYREEE (reference sequence). CDR3 nucleotides: TGTGCCAGCAGCCCCGGACCCGCCTACGAGCAGTACTTC. Translation: CASSPGPAYEQYF.

The chain couples TRBV7-8 to TRBJ2-3; D could derive from TRBD1 or TRBD2 (6 bases each). CDR3 length: 16 residues. Germline V lookup: CDR1 SGHVS, CDR2 FQNEAQ. The V end was cut by 5 bases, the J end by 1 base, with 16 bases between. The CDR3 sequence is CASSRNLGGRTDTQYF. The CDR3, as DNA: TGTGCCAGCAGCCGAAACTTGGGGGGCCGCACAGATACGCAGTATTTT.

This chain links TRBV14 with TRBJ2-1; D ambiguous. The CDR3 spans 15 residues. CDR1 is SGHDN, CDR2 FVKESK, per germline. V shed 6 bases and J shed 2 bases, with 14 bases lying between them. CDR3 sequence reads: CASSPVRVTYNEQFF. The DNA for the CDR3 is TGTGCCAGCAGTCCAGTCCGGGTCACCTACAATGAGCAGTTCTTC.

The chain carries TRBV28 and TRBJ2-7; D might be TRBD1 (5 bases). The V end lost 6 bases, the J end lost 1 base, and 13 bases lay between the germline ends. Per the germline V gene, CDR1 is MDHEN and CDR2 is SYDVKM. The CDR3 consists of 14 residues. The CDR3 nucleotides read TGTGCCAGCAGGGTAAAGGGGAAATCCTACGAGCAGTACTTC. Encoded protein: CASRVKGKSYEQYF.